This TCR beta chain was profiled in a study of regulatory T cells in long-lasting Graves disease. Many counts were recorded for this clonotype. Time point in this sample: newly diagnosed GD, antithyroid drugs for less than 3 months. There was RNA extracted from PBMCs, and the TCR library was made from it. Trimming cost V 6 bases and J 0 bases, with 12 bases left between them. CDR3 length equals 14 residues. Germline-derived CDR1 and CDR2 are DFQATT and SNEGSKA (reference sequence). Arm-PCR of CDR3 regions and iRepertoire HTBI primers were used to build TCR beta libraries. MiXCR was run by TCRdb on the multiplex PCR reads, yielding one entry per CDR3 protein. In the table there are some 410,000 distinct CDR3 sequences, roughly 15% of which are singletons. The same data also went into a second study, on T cells in Graves' hyperthyroidism and ophthalmopathy.

The gene calls are TRBV20-1 and TRBJ2-1; tentative D call: TRBD1 (5 bases). This sequence originates from a woman in her twenties or thirties with Graves disease. The input for sequencing was peripheral blood mononuclear cells (PBMCs), taken at new diagnosis, from a patient treated with antithyroid drugs. The CDR3 DNA is TGCAGTGCCCTGGGGCTGAGCTCCTACAATGAGCAGTTCTTC. It yields the protein CSALGLSSYNEQFF.